The next 16 T cell receptor beta chains were all read from a single sample in a study of beta chain features in type 1 diabetes. The whole isolated RNA underwent reverse transcription, so sequencing captured expressed TCRB transcripts. The repertoire was sequenced with immunoSEQ multiplex PCR; TCRdb's copy has only in-frame clones and lacks some. The sample holds 90,000 to 110,000 clones, almost 40% seen once. Sequencing used stem cell memory CD4+ T cells from blood. Receptors were obtained from a woman under 30 in good health.

The chain uses TRBV7-8 and TRBJ2-7; a weak D match, TRBD1 (5 bases). The germline V gene encodes CDR1 SGHVS and CDR2 FQNEAQ. This CDR3 spans 14 amino acids. Trimming cost V 1 base and J 5 bases, with 12 bases left between them. This chain's CDR3 is CASSLDAGYDEQYF. The CDR3, as DNA: TGTGCCAGCAGCTTAGATGCAGGGTATGACGAGCAGTACTTC.

This clone came up a few times. The chain joins TRBV29-1 to TRBJ2-1; 7 bases match TRBD1. The trim removed 4 bases at V and 4 bases at J, leaving 1 base unmatched. Germline CDR1 and CDR2: SQVTM and ANQGSEA. The CDR3 is 12 amino acids. As DNA, the CDR3 is TGCAGCGTTGGACAGGGATACAATGAGCAGTTCTTC. As protein: CSVGQGYNEQFF.

This chain joins TRBV18 and TRBJ2-3; 8 bases map to TRBD2. V shed 6 bases, J shed 3 bases, and the junction held 8 bases outside the gene matches. Germline values: CDR1 KGHSH, CDR2 LQKENI. The CDR3 extends over 15 amino acids. The CDR3 DNA follows: TGTGCCAGCTCGGTCGTAAGCGGGAGTACAGATACGCAGTATTTT. As protein: CASSVVSGSTDTQYF.

J is TRBJ1-2 and V is TRBV28; TRBD1 matches 9 bases. This CDR3 is built from 12 residues. Unmatched junction bases numbered 4, after V lost 8 bases and J lost 6 bases. Germline V lookup: CDR1 MDHEN, CDR2 SYDVKM. The CDR3 region has the DNA TGTGCCAGCGTGACAGGGGGGGATGGCTACACCTTC. Amino acids: CASVTGGDGYTF.

The sample holds a few counts of this clone. The CDR3: CASSMRTGPRETQYF. CDR3 bases: TGTGCCAGCAGCATGAGGACAGGCCCAAGAGAGACCCAGTACTTC. The chain couples TRBV5-4 to TRBJ2-5, with 7 bases identical to TRBD1. CDR3 length: 15 residues. Germline CDR1 SGHNT, CDR2 YYREEE (reference sequence). Losses at the gene ends were 4 bases for V and 4 bases for J; bases not matched to a gene: 10.

This clone has only one observation. The rearrangement uses TRBV5-8 and TRBJ1-3; maybe TRBD1 (5 bases). Germline-derived CDR1 and CDR2 are SGHTS and YDEGEE. CDR3 length equals 15 residues. V was trimmed by 0 bases and J by 3 bases, leaving 10 bases between them. The CDR3 loop reads CASSLVVGGGNTIYF. CDR3 sequence (DNA): TGTGCCAGCAGCTTGGTAGTCGGGGGTGGAAACACCATATATTTT.

The chain employs TRBV6-6 and TRBJ2-7; D gene uncertain. The germline gives CDR1 MNHNY, CDR2 SVGAGI (reference sequence). The V gene lost 4 bases and the J gene lost 4 bases, with 14 bases spanning the gap. This CDR3 comprises 14 residues. CDR3 DNA sequence: TGTGCCAGCAGTTTCACGCGTGAGGTGTACGAGCAGTACTTC. This gives the protein CASSFTREVYEQYF.

This chain uses TRBV30 with TRBJ2-3, with 11 bases aligning to TRBD1. Germline V gives CDR1 GTSNPN, CDR2 SVGIG (reference sequence). The trim removed 2 bases at V and 4 bases at J, leaving 8 bases unmatched. The CDR3 contains 16 residues. CDR3 coding DNA: TGTGCCTGGAGTTCGTCTCGGACAGGGGGCGCAGATACGCAGTATTTT. It codes for CAWSSSRTGGADTQYF.

The chain links TRBV29-1 to TRBJ2-1; 7 bases are a match to TRBD2. The trim removed 1 base at V and 2 bases at J, leaving 5 bases unmatched. The CDR3 is 15 residues long. From germline, CDR1 is SQVTM and CDR2 ANQGSEA. The CDR3 DNA sequence: TGCAGCGTTGAAGTGGGAGGGAGTCCCTACAATGAGCAGTTCTTC. This codes for CSVEVGGSPYNEQFF.

This clone was detected only a few times. J is TRBJ2-3 and V is TRBV15; D possibly corresponds to TRBD1 (5 bases). CDR1 is LNHNV, CDR2 YYDKDF, per germline (reference sequence). CDR3 length: 15 amino acids. V was cut by 1 base and J by 2 bases, with 10 bases left in between. The DNA for the CDR3 is TGTGCCACCAGCAGAGTGACAGTCATCACAGATACGCAGTATTTT. Translation gives CATSRVTVITDTQYF.

The chain is built from TRBV19 and TRBJ2-3, with 9 bases identical to TRBD2. The CDR3 contains 18 residues. V lost 5 bases, J lost 7 bases, and 19 bases stayed unmatched. The germline V gene encodes CDR1 LNHDA and CDR2 SQIVND (reference sequence). CDR3 DNA sequence: TGTGCCAGTAGTTTGCTAGCGGGGAACCATTGGAAGGGATATACGCAGTATTTT. Amino acid sequence: CASSLLAGNHWKGYTQYF.

The J gene is TRBJ2-7, the V gene TRBV6-5, with TRBD1 matching 8 bases. Germline V gene sequence: CDR1 MNHEY, CDR2 SVGAGI. Trimming at V came to 5 bases and at J to 3 bases, leaving 3 bases not matched to a gene. The CDR3 runs to 13 residues. CDR3 DNA sequence: TGTGCCAGCAGTGGGGACAGGCGCTACGAGCAGTACTTC. Protein: CASSGDRRYEQYF.

This clone occurred a few times. The V call is TRBV27, the J call TRBJ2-1, with 8 bases fitting TRBD1. The germline V gene encodes CDR1 MNHEY and CDR2 SMNVEV (reference sequence). The junction had 10 bases not matched to a gene; V was cut back by 0 bases and J by 9 bases. CDR3 length: 16 amino acids. The CDR3 coding sequence is TGTGCCAGCAGTTTATCCCCGGGACAGGCGAGGGGTGAGCAGTTCTTC. Amino acids: CASSLSPGQARGEQFF.

The sample holds a few counts of this clone. The V call is TRBV4-2, the J call TRBJ1-6, with 7 nucleotides matching TRBD1. V shed 1 base and J 4 bases; nucleotides not matched to a gene: 1. From germline, CDR1 is LGHNA and CDR2 YNFKEQ. This CDR3 has 15 residues. CDR3 in DNA: TGTGCCAGCAGCCAAGCGGGACAGTATAATTCACCCCTCCACTTT. This codes for CASSQAGQYNSPLHF.

The V gene is TRBV7-9, the J gene TRBJ2-6, with TRBD1 as a possible D gene (5 bases). The CDR3 spans 16 residues. Germline V lookup: CDR1 SEHNR, CDR2 FQNEAQ (reference sequence). V was shortened by 5 bases and J by 1 base, with 12 bases between the two germline ends. This CDR3 is CASSAHRRSGANVLTF. The CDR3 coding sequence is TGTGCCAGCAGCGCTCACAGGAGATCTGGGGCCAACGTCCTGACTTTC.

The chain recombines TRBV28 with TRBJ2-7; possible D gene TRBD2, 5 bases. V lost 0 bases and J 2 bases, leaving 8 bases between the germline ends. The CDR3 sequence is 14 residues long. The germline CDR1 and CDR2 sequences are MDHEN and SYDVKM. CDR3 loop: CASSLWTNPYEQYF. CDR3 in DNA: TGTGCCAGCAGTTTATGGACTAACCCCTACGAGCAGTACTTC.